These 20 T cell receptor beta chains came from one sample sequenced in a study of T cell responses to AZD1222 COVID-19 vaccine (dated by TCRdb to the early 2020s). Libraries were constructed by the immunoSEQ multiplex PCR assay. TCRdb retrieved this table from immuneACCESS and kept in-frame rearrangements only. Not all clones are present; in checked studies, unresolved V genes account for under half, and no reason is known for the remainder. This sample holds about 92,000 clones; roughly 88% were observed only once. Around 10% of the sample is in the top ten clones. The time point label on this specimen signifies: baseline before first vaccination. Explained via the paper, the treatment or condition label denotes: meningococcal conjugate vaccine given as trial control. This sample comprised peripheral blood, obtained on day 0 of MenACWY control vaccination. The origin of the receptors is an adult in good health.

J is TRBJ2-5 and V is TRBV7-2; perhaps TRBD2 as D (5 bases). V was cut by 2 bases and J by 3 bases, with 7 bases left in between. Germline V gene lookup returns CDR1 SGHTA and CDR2 FQGNSA. This CDR3 has 13 amino acids. CDR3 region: CASSLPAEETQYF. In DNA, the CDR3 is TGTGCCAGCAGCTTACCAGCGGAAGAGACCCAGTACTTC. Variable domain in full (rest from reference TRBV7-2 and TRBJ2-5): GAGVSQSPSNKVTEKGKDVELRCDPISGHTALYWYRQSLGQGLEFLIYFQGNSAPDKSGLPSDRFSAERTGGSVSTLTIQRTQQEDSAVYLCASSLPAEETQYFGPGTRLLVL.

The chain links TRBV9 to TRBJ2-7, with a tentative D call TRBD1 (7 bases). The CDR3 length is 15 residues. Trimming removed 2 bases at V and 6 bases at J, with 18 bases between. CDR1 and CDR2 from the germline V gene are SGDLS and YYNGEE. CDR3 nucleotide sequence: TGTGCCAGCAGCGTCCAGGAGGGGGCCTCTCTCGAGCAGTACTTC. Translating it yields CASSVQEGASLEQYF.

This clone was counted between two and nine times. The chain couples TRBV5-1 to TRBJ2-5; 13 bases are a match to TRBD2. The CDR3 contains 17 residues. Germline trimming cut 3 bases from V and 4 bases from J; bases unmatched to any gene: 9. Germline V gene data show CDR1 as SGHRS and CDR2 as YFSETQ. For the CDR3, the DNA is TGCGCCAGCAGCTCCCCCACTAGCGGGGGGGCTGGAGAGACCCAGTACTTC. This sequence encodes CASSSPTSGGAGETQYF.

The chain carries TRBV9 and TRBJ2-7; possible D gene TRBD1, 5 bases. CDR1 and CDR2 (germline): SGDLS, YYNGEE. The CDR3 has 15 residues. The ends were cut back, 1 base at V and 5 bases at J, with 16 bases in the middle. The CDR3 loop reads CASSVQSGPGHEQYF. CDR3 DNA: TGTGCCAGCAGCGTACAGTCCGGGCCAGGGCACGAGCAGTACTTC.

The chain couples TRBV7-7 to TRBJ2-5; D unclear. Germline values: CDR1 SSHAT, CDR2 FNYEAQ (reference sequence). V shed 2 bases and J shed 0 bases, with 10 bases lying between them. The CDR3 has 15 amino acids. Here the CDR3 DNA reads TGTGCCAGCAGCTTAATCCCAGACTACCAAGAGACCCAGTACTTC. It yields the protein CASSLIPDYQETQYF.

The V and J genes are TRBV9 and TRBJ2-2; tentatively, D is TRBD2 (5 bases). The ends were cut back, 3 bases at V and 7 bases at J, with 13 bases in the middle. Germline CDR1 reads SGDLS; CDR2 reads YYNGEE. The CDR3 is made up of 14 amino acids. The CDR3, as DNA: TGTGCCAGCAGCGATCTAGCTTCAGGCGGGGAGCTGTTTTTT. The encoded protein is CASSDLASGGELFF.

The chain couples TRBV6-5 to TRBJ2-2; D perhaps matches TRBD2 (6 bases). Trimming cost V 6 bases and J 6 bases, with 11 bases left between them. Per germline, CDR1 MNHEY and CDR2 SVGAGI. The CDR3 spans 13 residues. The CDR3 nucleotides are TGTGCCAGCAGCCGAACTAGCTCCGGGGAGCTGTTTTTT. This codes for CASSRTSSGELFF.

This clone has a single count. The CDR3 reads CASSELLATDTQYF. The CDR3 DNA follows: TGTGCCAGCAGTGAACTCCTAGCTACAGATACGCAGTATTTT. The chain carries TRBV2 and TRBJ2-3, with D maybe TRBD2 (5 bases). CDR3 size: 14 residues. The V gene lost 2 bases and the J gene lost 3 bases, with 9 bases spanning the gap. CDR1 and CDR2 from the germline V gene are SNHLY and FYNNEI.

The chain recombines TRBV5-8 with TRBJ1-1, with a tentative D call TRBD1 (5 bases). From germline, CDR1 is SGHTS and CDR2 YDEGEE. The ends were cut back, 0 bases at V and 5 bases at J, with 17 bases in the middle. This CDR3 has 16 residues. The CDR3 bases are TGTGCCAGCAGCTTGGAATTGTGGGGGGGGAGGACTGAAGCTTTCTTT. It translates to CASSLELWGGRTEAFF.

The chain employs TRBV18 and TRBJ1-2; TRBD1 might be the D (5 bases). The CDR3 length is 14 residues. V lost 0 bases, J lost 8 bases, and 13 bases lay in between. Germline CDR1 is KGHSH and CDR2 is LQKENI. In DNA, the CDR3 is TGTGCCAGCTCACCACCGGGGCTCTACGGGGGCTACACCTTC. It translates to CASSPPGLYGGYTF.

The chain has TRBV7-2 and TRBJ2-1; no definite D call. Trimming left V 2 bases short and J 8 bases short, with 4 bases between. Germline-derived CDR1 and CDR2 are SGHTA and FQGNSA. This CDR3 is built from 11 residues. CDR3 nucleotide sequence: TGTGCCAGCAGCTTAATCTATGAGCAGTTCTTC. This codes for CASSLIYEQFF.

The chain uses TRBV30 and TRBJ1-3; D is unclear. Trimming removed 0 bases at V and 1 base at J, with 7 bases between. In germline, CDR1 is GTSNPN, CDR2 SVGIG (reference sequence). The CDR3 loop spans 14 amino acids. The CDR3 DNA is TGTGCCTGGAGTGTGGTAGGATCTGGAAACACCATATATTTT. This codes for CAWSVVGSGNTIYF.

This chain connects TRBV6-5 to TRBJ1-5; D not resolved. Germline V gives CDR1 MNHEY, CDR2 SVGAGI. V was shortened by 7 bases and J by 3 bases, with 10 bases between the two germline ends. The CDR3 extends over 13 amino acids. The CDR3 DNA sequence: TGTGCCAGCATGCAAACCAACAATCAGCCCCAGCATTTT. It translates to CASMQTNNQPQHF.

The rearrangement joins TRBV11-2 to TRBJ1-1; a possible D gene is TRBD1 (5 bases). Trimming took off 5 bases at V and 5 bases at J, with 15 bases between the two ends. This CDR3 has 14 amino acids. From germline, CDR1 is SGHAT and CDR2 FQNNGV. The CDR3, as DNA: TGTGCCAGCAGCAAGAGGGAGGGGTGGACTGAAGCTTTCTTT. It encodes CASSKREGWTEAFF.

The chain links TRBV30 to TRBJ1-5; tentative D call: TRBD1 (6 bases). Trimming shortened V by 8 bases and J by 4 bases, and 12 bases separated the two germline ends. Germline V lookup: CDR1 GTSNPN, CDR2 SVGIG (reference sequence). The length of the CDR3 is 12 residues. The CDR3 protein is CAGGQLNQPQHF. The CDR3 DNA reads as TGTGCCGGAGGACAGCTTAATCAGCCCCAGCATTTT.

This clone has a handful of counts. The CDR3 reads CASSQGSQGAGELFF. For the CDR3, the DNA is TGTGCCAGCAGCCAAGGGTCCCAGGGGGCCGGGGAGCTGTTTTTT. V usage is TRBV4-2 and J usage is TRBJ2-2, with 7 bases that match TRBD1. CDR3 size: 15 residues. J lost 6 bases, V lost 1 base, and 5 bases had no gene match. Germline V CDR1 and CDR2: LGHNA, YNFKEQ.

The chain is built from TRBV7-2 and TRBJ2-3; D is ambiguous. Germline V gives CDR1 SGHTA, CDR2 FQGNSA. The CDR3 has 14 residues. Trimming shortened V by 1 base and J by 6 bases, and 11 bases separated the two germline ends. The CDR3 loop reads CASSLGTGWDTQYF. DNA for the CDR3: TGTGCCAGCAGCTTAGGCACCGGGTGGGATACGCAGTATTTT.

The rearrangement uses TRBV7-6 and TRBJ1-2; maybe TRBD1 (5 bases). With 2 bases removed from V and 4 bases from J, the gap between germline ends came to 17 bases. The CDR3 spans 16 residues. The germline gives CDR1 SGHVS, CDR2 FNYEAQ. The CDR3: CASSLNPDGGAYGYTF. CDR3 nucleotide sequence: TGTGCCAGCAGCTTAAACCCGGACGGTGGGGCCTATGGCTACACCTTC.

The V call is TRBV4-2, the J call TRBJ2-3, with 9 nucleotides matching TRBD2. V trimming: 1 base; J trimming: 5 bases; junction bases outside the gene matches: 7. Germline assignment: CDR1 LGHNA and CDR2 YNFKEQ. This CDR3 comprises 16 residues. CDR3 sequence: CASSQGLRGGRDTQYF. The CDR3, as DNA: TGTGCCAGCAGCCAAGGTTTGCGGGGGGGGCGAGATACGCAGTATTTT.

Only a few counts were recorded for this clone. The chain employs TRBV2 and TRBJ1-5; 8 bases map to TRBD1. The CDR3 consists of 13 residues. Germline V gene data show CDR1 as SNHLY and CDR2 as FYNNEI. J was trimmed by 2 bases and V by 6 bases; bases with no gene match: 0. CDR3 nucleotide sequence: TGTGCCAGCAGGGACAGGGGCAATCAGCCCCAGCATTTT. Encoded protein: CASRDRGNQPQHF.